The 20 T cell receptor beta chains reported below all come from one sample, sequenced in a study of T cells in narcolepsy (dated by TCRdb to about 2018). The receptor library was made with the immunoSEQ multiplex PCR assay. The source is immuneACCESS, and TCRdb retained only in-frame sequences with V and J called. Part of the clones is not carried over; for the studies checked, unresolved V genes explain less than half of this, and the remainder is unexplained. Across this sample there are tens of thousands of clones, with around 83% seen only once. Around 0.91% of the sample comes from the top ten. The specimen sequenced was CD45RA- memory CD4+ T cells from PBMCs. This sample's cell subset or site label indicates: memory T cells sorted ex vivo from peripheral blood. The receptors come from a human donor with narcolepsy.

This chain uses TRBV7-3 with TRBJ1-1; TRBD1 aligns across 8 bases. The CDR3 spans 15 residues. J lost 5 bases, V lost 5 bases, and 10 bases had no gene match. Looked up from germline, CDR1 is SGHTA and CDR2 is FQGTGA. For the CDR3, the DNA is TGTGCCAGCAGCCTCCGACAGGGGCCGGGTACTGAAGCTTTCTTT. This translates into CASSLRQGPGTEAFF.

The chain combines TRBV19 with TRBJ2-1, with 7 bases fitting TRBD1. The CDR3 contains 12 residues. V gave up 7 bases and J gave up 5 bases; unmatched junction bases: 2. Germline V gene data show CDR1 as LNHDA and CDR2 as SQIVND (reference sequence). CDR3: CASTGQNNEQFF. The CDR3 bases are TGTGCCAGTACGGGACAGAACAATGAGCAGTTCTTC.

The chain has TRBV7-3 and TRBJ2-3, with D perhaps TRBD2 (5 bases). This CDR3 contains 14 residues. Per the germline V gene, CDR1 is SGHTA and CDR2 is FQGTGA. Between the trimmed V and J ends, which lost 2 bases and 5 bases, there was a span of 11 bases. The CDR3 loop is CASSLLGGQDTQYF. Written as DNA, the CDR3 is TGTGCCAGCAGCTTACTTGGAGGCCAAGATACGCAGTATTTT. Variable domain in full (rest from reference TRBV7-3 and TRBJ2-3): GAGVSQTPSNKVTEKGKYVELRCDPISGHTALYWYRQSLGQGPEFLIYFQGTGAADDSGLPNDRFFAVRPEGSVSTLKIQRTERGDSAVYLCASSLLGGQDTQYFGPGTRLTVL.

This clone was detected once. The V call is TRBV6-6, the J call TRBJ1-2; D not resolved. V lost 3 bases to trimming and J lost 6 bases, with 8 bases between them. Germline lookup yields CDR1 MNHNY and CDR2 SVGAGI (reference sequence). There are 12 residues in the CDR3. The CDR3 spells CASSYGQDGYTF. DNA of the CDR3: TGTGCCAGCAGTTATGGGCAAGATGGCTACACCTTC.

The V call is TRBV7-2, the J call TRBJ1-3; D call uncertain. Trimming took off 6 bases at V and 4 bases at J, with 7 bases between the two ends. The CDR3 runs 12 residues. The germline V gene has CDR1 SGHTA and CDR2 FQGNSA. The CDR3 loop reads CASSRAGNTIYF. The CDR3 nucleotides read TGTGCCAGCAGTAGAGCAGGAAACACCATATATTTT.

The CDR3 spells CASRDPQGPTNEKLFF. Here the CDR3 DNA reads TGTGCCAGCAGAGACCCCCAGGGACCCACTAATGAAAAACTGTTTTTT. The chain is built from TRBV6-6 and TRBJ1-4, with a possible D match to TRBD1 (5 bases). Trimming left V 6 bases short and J 2 bases short, with 16 bases between. Germline V gives CDR1 MNHNY, CDR2 SVGAGI (reference sequence). The CDR3 is 16 amino acids.

This chain uses TRBV6-5 with TRBJ1-1; D gene unclear. Germline loops: CDR1 MNHEY, CDR2 SVGAGI. This CDR3 comprises 10 residues. Trimming took off 8 bases at V and 7 bases at J, with 8 bases between the two ends. The chain's CDR3 is CASGKGEAFF. The CDR3 region has the DNA TGTGCCAGCGGAAAAGGTGAAGCTTTCTTT.

This chain connects TRBV7-8 to TRBJ1-1; 7 bases match TRBD1. The CDR3 is 18 residues long. CDR1 and CDR2 from the germline V gene are SGHVS and FQNEAQ. V lost 2 bases to trimming and J lost 0 bases; unmatched junction nucleotides: 12. The CDR3 DNA reads as TGTGCCAGCAGCTTAAATGCCGGGGGACAGACCATGAACACTGAAGCTTTCTTT. Amino acids: CASSLNAGGQTMNTEAFF.

This clone has a handful of counts. This chain joins TRBV6-1 and TRBJ2-5; the D call may be TRBD1 or TRBD2 (5 bases each). The germline gives CDR1 MNHNS, CDR2 SASEGT. The length of the CDR3 is 14 residues. V dropped 7 bases and J dropped 1 base, with 13 bases sitting between them. The CDR3 here is CASTWAGTQETQYF. The CDR3 DNA follows: TGTGCCAGCACTTGGGCAGGGACCCAAGAGACCCAGTACTTC.

The chain carries TRBV9 and TRBJ2-3; TRBD1 matches 10 bases. Germline CDR1 reads SGDLS; CDR2 reads YYNGEE. The ends lost 1 base at V and 1 base at J; junction bases unmatched: 3. There are 16 residues in the CDR3. The CDR3 sequence is CASSVIGTGGTDTQYF. The DNA for the CDR3 is TGTGCCAGCAGCGTAATAGGGACAGGGGGCACAGATACGCAGTATTTT.

The chain has TRBV6-6 and TRBJ2-7; D is ambiguous. Germline V gives CDR1 MNHNY, CDR2 SVGAGI (reference sequence). There are 14 residues in the CDR3. With 4 bases removed from V and 2 bases from J, the gap between germline ends came to 12 bases. As DNA, the CDR3 is TGTGCCAGCAGTTTAAAAGCAGGAGCCTACGAGCAGTACTTC. As protein: CASSLKAGAYEQYF.

This chain joins TRBV7-2 and TRBJ2-7, with TRBD1 identical over 10 bases. Germline V gives CDR1 SGHTA, CDR2 FQGNSA. CDR3 length: 17 amino acids. V lost 5 bases to trimming and J lost 6 bases; unmatched junction nucleotides: 16. CDR3 DNA sequence: TGTGCCAGCAGCACCCGACTGGGCGCGACAGGGGGCAGCGAGCAGTACTTC. The encoded protein is CASSTRLGATGGSEQYF.

The count of this clone is one. This chain connects TRBV19 to TRBJ1-1; D unresolved. The V end was cut by 2 bases, the J end by 3 bases, with 19 bases between. The germline CDR1 and CDR2 sequences are LNHDA and SQIVND (reference sequence). CDR3 length: 17 residues. The CDR3: CASSINPIRYRDTEAFF. The CDR3 DNA is TGTGCCAGTAGTATAAATCCGATCAGATATCGGGACACTGAAGCTTTCTTT. Using reference TRBV19 and TRBJ1-1 for the parts outside the CDR3, the full variable domain is DGGITQSPKYLFRKEGQNVTLSCEQNLNHDAMYWYRQDPGQGLRLIYYSQIVNDFQKGDIAEGYSVSREKKESFPLTVTSAQKNPTAFYLCASSINPIRYRDTEAFFGQGTRLTVV.

The chain links TRBV5-1 to TRBJ2-1; D possibly corresponds to TRBD1 (7 bases). Trimming took 4 bases from V and 0 from J, leaving 11 bases between them. The germline gives CDR1 SGHRS, CDR2 YFSETQ. This CDR3 contains 15 residues. The CDR3 region has the DNA TGCGCCAGCAGCGGGGGGACAGCCTCCTACAATGAGCAGTTCTTC. It specifies CASSGGTASYNEQFF.

This clone showed up just once. V gene TRBV19 combines with J gene TRBJ1-3, with D perhaps matching TRBD1 (5 bases). This CDR3 is built from 15 residues. V gave up 0 bases and J gave up 0 bases, with 6 bases separating them. Per germline, CDR1 LNHDA and CDR2 SQIVND (reference sequence). The CDR3 is CASSIDGTSGNTIYF. CDR3 nucleotides: TGTGCCAGTAGTATAGACGGGACCTCTGGAAACACCATATATTTT.

V gene TRBV4-3 combines with J gene TRBJ1-2; possibly TRBD1 for D (5 bases). Germline V CDR1 and CDR2: LGHNA, YSLEER. The CDR3 is made up of 15 amino acids. V lost 1 base and J lost 1, with 10 bases in between. This chain's CDR3 is CASSQVDTINYGYTF. CDR3 nucleotide sequence: TGCGCCAGCAGCCAAGTGGACACTATTAACTATGGCTACACCTTC.

This clone appeared a single time. The V gene is TRBV6-1, the J gene TRBJ1-2, with D unresolved. The CDR3 spans 13 residues. V lost 6 bases, J lost 5 bases, and 13 bases lay in between. The V gene's germline CDR1 is MNHNS and CDR2 SASEGT. Here the CDR3 DNA reads TGTGCCAGCAGAAGGGAGGCGGGATATGGCTACACCTTC. Translated: CASRREAGYGYTF.

V gene TRBV11-3 combines with J gene TRBJ1-1; a possible D gene is TRBD1 (6 bases). CDR1 is SGHNT, CDR2 YENEEA, per germline. The CDR3 is 15 amino acids. Trimming shortened V by 5 bases and J by 9 bases, and 22 bases separated the two germline ends. In DNA form, the CDR3 reads TGTGCCAGCAGCCCTGGGGGGCAGGGAAGGGGCCAAGCTTTCTTT. It specifies CASSPGGQGRGQAFF.

This clone has just one count. V and J are TRBV7-2 and TRBJ2-5, with 7 positions matching TRBD1. Germline CDR1 reads SGHTA; CDR2 reads FQGNSA. CDR3 length: 16 residues. Losses at the gene ends were 4 bases for V and 4 bases for J; bases not matched to a gene: 12. The CDR3: CASSWKSGGPTETQYF. CDR3 DNA: TGTGCCAGCAGCTGGAAATCAGGGGGACCTACAGAGACCCAGTACTTC.

The chain carries TRBV7-2 and TRBJ2-1; 8 bases align to TRBD2. The CDR3 contains 14 residues. Per the germline V gene, CDR1 is SGHTA and CDR2 is FQGNSA. J gave up 11 bases and V 1 base, and 7 bases lay outside the gene matches. CDR3 protein: CASSLEGGTSKQFF. In DNA form, the CDR3 reads TGTGCCAGCAGCTTAGAAGGGGGGACTAGTAAGCAGTTCTTC.